This TCR beta chain emerged from a study of cytomegalovirus exposure and HLA in healthy donors (TCRdb year 2017). As for the study more broadly: In an earlier analysis of under 750 of the donors, around 290 Gb of sequence data and 95 million to 130 million unique TCR beta sequences from 150 million to 200 million T cells were reported. Rather than using new phenotypic data, the later analysis identified candidate immune exposures from TCR beta sequences and from how often those sequences occurred across donors. The study profiled the T cell repertoires of more than 500 subjects by immunosequencing and related them to cytomegalovirus serostatus. Of the 398 genotyped donors, 65% to 90% were placed in the genetic ancestry cluster associated with self-reported Caucasian donors. Along with the roughly 700-subject first cohort, a separate validation cohort of over a hundred different subjects was used. To predict cytomegalovirus infection status, the study brought together high-throughput TCR immunosequencing, statistical association of individual TCRs with disease status, and machine learning. An earlier analysis of 587 of the donors used high-throughput TCR beta sequencing to judge whether each TCR beta V gene segment behaved as functional or pseudogenic. Among 300 to 450 genotyped donors of the cohort, an average of around 240,000 unique TCR beta nucleotide sequences were sequenced per donor, about a sixth of them non-productive. The aim of the study was to test whether cataloging public T cell receptors could identify signatures of past pathogen exposure. The number of typed donors differed by locus: about 629-630 for A, B, C, DRB1 and DQB1; 522 for DQA1; some 610 for DPA1; and 400 to 480 for DPB1. A later analysis re-examined previously published TCR beta repertoires from over 500 donors and added high-resolution HLA genotyping to investigate patterns of TCR occurrence. A later genetic analysis used genome-wide SNP genotypes for about 60% of the roughly 700 donors, treating that subset as a discovery cohort. Class I and class II HLA loci were covered by the typing at four-digit resolution. Alongside the repertoire data, information on donor age, sex, ethnicity and CMV serostatus was compiled. Every repertoire in the discovery cohort had been generated on one and the same sequencing platform. An early release that covered roughly 600 HLA-typed donors contained around 300 gigabases of sequencing data and tens of millions of unique TCR sequences. Because of strong linkage in the cohort, roughly five DR-DQ haplotypes were treated as single units for association and clustering.

As concerns this clone: No antigen is known for it. Within one base of it there is no much larger clone, and no base qualities were kept.

The full study reports these points: Most CMV-associated TCR beta chains appeared to be HLA-restricted in a later analysis, and the HLA associations seemed to be driven largely by CMV exposure. A later analysis associated 15,000 to 20,000 TCR beta sequences with specific HLA alleles at a false discovery rate of 0.05. A few of the identified cytomegalovirus-associated TCR beta chains were confirmed in vitro to be specific for cytomegalovirus antigens. The sequencing pipeline was judged likely to have produced a cluster of highly shared sequence variants as a technical artifact. An earlier analysis of around 500 of the donors showed that most TCR beta V segments appeared in productive rearrangements either about 87% or about 30% of the time, which broadly matched IMGT annotations. Because counts were too low, fewer than 20 rarely observed V segments, including chromosome 9 orphons, were excluded from the earlier analysis of about 500 of the donors. Presence/absence analyses assumed roughly uniform sequencing depth across donors, an assumption that may not hold. A further reported finding was that TCR beta sequences accurately predicted the HLA-A and HLA-B alleles for most subjects in the first cohort. In the study, some 160 TCR beta chains were listed as associated with cytomegalovirus. Cytomegalovirus status was reported to be diagnosed by the classifier with high specificity and sensitivity in both the original and validation cohorts. Immune exposure information for the cohort was limited to CMV serostatus. In a later analysis, TCR association rates were found to vary across HLA loci, with the most associated TCRs seen for DRB1 alleles and the fewest for HLA-C alleles. In a later analysis, HLA-associated TCR beta chains were found to be more clonally expanded and to have lower generation probabilities than equally common non-associated chains. Because HLA typing was unavailable for some donors at each locus, only the typed subset was used in association tests. Correlated functional status among segregating V segments might reflect linkage disequilibrium, but an unknown experimental factor could not be ruled out. Assigning TCR associations to individual alleles was difficult when HLA alleles, especially DR and DQ, strongly co-occurred. It was suggested by the authors that the approach could potentially be generalized to other disease states and immunological phenotypes. According to a later genetic analysis, donors in an Asian-associated ancestry cluster had fewer N-insertions in productive TCRs than the roughly 660-donor mean. V-gene and J-gene trimming of TCR beta chains was associated with a missense DCLRE1C variant in a later genetic analysis, and the association was replicated in an independent cohort. Several of the top co-occurrence clusters appeared to be linked to parvovirus B19, influenza, CMV and Epstein-Barr virus, according to a later analysis. The cohort was sequenced for TCR beta chains only, and without alpha or paired-chain data the features that could be detected were limited. The 87-base-pair reads could not distinguish some IMGT-functional V segments, including TRBV6-2 and TRBV6-3, so those segments were excluded. Most TCR sequences were seen in very few donors, while some public TCRs were found in many individuals.

CDR1 SNHLY and CDR2 FYNNEI are derived from the germline V gene. Measured from the cysteine to the phenylalanine, the CDR3 is 11 residues long. Of all the DNA, just the CDR3 is kept, 33 bases in frame from base 1. V sheds 6 bases and J sheds 8 bases, leaving 7 bases between their ends. Receptor libraries were prepared by the immunoSEQ multiplex PCR assay. The multiplex PCR relied on a mix of 60 forward primers for TCR Vbeta segments and 13 reverse primers for TCR Jbeta segments. The CDR3 region of rearranged TCR beta genes was amplified from genomic DNA by a multiplex PCR assay. On the Illumina HiSeq System, the amplified TCR beta libraries were sequenced as 87-base-pair reads. The study's processing was this. A later analysis tallied around 82 million unique TCR beta chains across the 550 to 850 repertoires, and about 10 million of those chains were shared by two or more donors. To remove PCR and sequencing errors, raw reads were error-corrected and collapsed into unique sequences using a nearest-neighbor algorithm that merged closely related sequences. To assign V, D and J gene segments, CDR3 sequences were aligned to IMGT reference sequences. For a sequence to be retained, a match of at least six nucleotides was required to both a V gene segment and a J gene segment. A rearrangement was called productive if the CDR3 had no stop codons and remained in frame with V and J, and every other rearrangement was called non-productive. Following IMGT convention, CDR3 was defined as the stretch from the second conserved V-encoded cysteine up to the conserved J-encoded phenylalanine. Sequences without an unambiguous match to a single V gene segment were excluded from the earlier analysis of approximately 600 of the donors. An earlier analysis of about 590 of the donors classified V segments as functional when productive rearrangements were above 56.7% and as segregating when the standard deviation between donors was above 5%. To diagnose cytomegalovirus status from the catalog of TCR beta chain sequences, a statistical classification framework was built. In a later analysis, TCR nucleotide sequences were compared against IMGT/GENE-DB human TR gene sequences so that V and J genes could be assigned. The TCRdist pipeline was used in a later analysis to assign CDR3 sequences and most-parsimonious VDJ recombination scenarios. In a later analysis, each TCR beta chain was defined by its CDR3 amino acid sequence together with its V-gene family, and reads without a unique V-gene family were excluded. In a later analysis, approximately 640 highly shared, low-generation-probability nucleotide sequences were removed to address suspected cross-contamination and a sequencing artifact. In a later analysis, a clonal expansion index for each public chain was calculated from normalized within-repertoire ranks of inferred template counts. A later analysis computed generation probabilities with a VDJ recombination model fitted to out-of-frame rearrangements, and checked the results against IGoR. Hypergeometric tests were used in a later analysis to score TCR-TCR, TCR-HLA and TCR-CMV co-occurrence, with a repertoire-size bias correction applied to the TCR pairs. In a later analysis, false discovery rates were estimated by permuting HLA or CMV assignments 20 times. In a later analysis, co-occurring TCRs were grouped with DBSCAN, and TCRdist sequence similarity was added when clustering was performed within HLA-allele-positive subsets. Co-occurrence clustering excluded repertoires with fewer than 30,000 or more than 120,000 public chains, plus five with anomalous nucleotide sharing. Sourced from immuneACCESS, this table was stored by TCRdb with only in-frame sequences that have V and J called. A share of the clones is absent; for the studies checked, an unresolved V gene accounts for under half, and the remainder has no known explanation. V and J calls and clone size are copied from that table; D and trimming were computed from the DNA. This sample comprises around 180,000 clones, roughly 78% of them detected only once. In total, the top ten clones hold about 13% of the sample.

In total, more than 500 healthy bone marrow donors made up the cohort. All cohort members were sampled while nominally healthy, although unrecorded immune exposures were likely present. The donor tested CMV seropositive and was one of the 289 seropositive cohort members. A peripheral blood sample was collected from each donor, and TCR beta sequencing was performed on peripheral blood mononuclear cells. The Qiagen DNeasy Blood Extraction Kit was used to extract genomic DNA from the blood cell samples. This chain is built from TRBV2 and TRBJ2-2, with the D gene not clear enough to name. The clonotype comes from a woman in her forties or fifties in good health and CMV-seropositive. The sample taken for sequencing was PBMCs. The CDR3 protein is CASSLLGELFF. The DNA is TGTGCCAGCAGCCTTTTAGGGGAGCTGTTTTTT.